Each of the 12 T cell receptor beta chains below was sequenced from the same sample in a study of blood T cell repertoires in COVID-19. TCRdb's copy holds only in-frame clones and misses some; the assay was immunoSEQ multiplex PCR. Seen here are around 40,000 clones, 85% to 95% observed once, and the top ten hold about 4%. The sequencing sample was made of peripheral blood. Receptors were obtained from a human donor with active COVID-19. The donor label of this sample is uncertain.

The chain is built from TRBV27 and TRBJ2-1, with 13 bases identical to TRBD2. The V gene's germline CDR1 is MNHEY and CDR2 SMNVEV (reference sequence). V was clipped by 2 bases and J by 9 bases; unmatched bases: 1. The length of the CDR3 is 14 residues. CDR3 bases: TGTGCCAGCAGTTTAGGGACTAGCGGGATTGAGCAGTTCTTC. Translating gives CASSLGTSGIEQFF.

This chain links TRBV28 with TRBJ2-7; D is perhaps TRBD2 (6 bases). CDR3 size: 13 residues. Germline CDR1 and CDR2: MDHEN and SYDVKM. The V end was cut by 3 bases, the J end by 2 bases, with 8 bases between. CDR3 sequence: CASSFGGTYEQYF. Written as DNA, the CDR3 is TGTGCCAGCAGTTTTGGGGGGACCTACGAGCAGTACTTC.

A few counts support this clone. Here the CDR3 reads CASSQDRQGVYEQYF. Written as DNA, the CDR3 is TGCGCCAGCAGCCAAGATCGACAGGGGGTCTACGAGCAGTACTTC. The genes are TRBV4-1 and TRBJ2-7; 9 bases agree with TRBD1. V trimming: 0 bases; J trimming: 3 bases; junction bases outside the gene matches: 3. Germline CDR1 and CDR2: MGHRA and YSYEKL. The CDR3 is 15 residues long.

The genes are TRBV11-2 and TRBJ2-3; tentatively, D is TRBD1 (6 bases). This CDR3 spans 14 amino acids. Germline assignment: CDR1 SGHAT and CDR2 FQNNGV. The V gene lost 5 bases and the J gene lost 4 bases, with 13 bases spanning the gap. The CDR3 sequence is CASSTRRTADTQYF. Written as DNA, the CDR3 is TGTGCCAGCAGCACCCGACGGACAGCAGATACGCAGTATTTT.

The sample holds one count of this clone. The V call is TRBV18, the J call TRBJ2-3; 13 positions agree with TRBD2. The junction had 7 bases not matched to a gene; V was cut back by 4 bases and J by 6 bases. The CDR3 is 16 amino acids. The V gene's germline CDR1 is KGHSH and CDR2 LQKENI. Written as DNA, the CDR3 is TGTGCCAGCTCACTACAGGGACTAGCGGGATCTGATACGCAGTATTTT. This translates into CASSLQGLAGSDTQYF. The full variable domain, its missing parts supplied by reference TRBV18 and TRBJ2-3, is NAGVMQNPRHLVRRRGQEARLRCSPMKGHSHVYWYRQLPEEGLKFMVYLQKENIIDESGMPKERFSAEFPKEGPSILRIQQVVRGDSAAYFCASSLQGLAGSDTQYFGPGTRLTVL.

The V and J genes are TRBV28 and TRBJ1-1; 7 bases are shared with TRBD1. Germline V gene lookup returns CDR1 MDHEN and CDR2 SYDVKM. Germline trimming cut 2 bases from V and 5 bases from J; bases unmatched to any gene: 2. There are 13 residues in the CDR3. The CDR3: CASSLPGQTEAFF. The CDR3 region has the DNA TGTGCCAGCAGTTTACCGGGACAGACTGAAGCTTTCTTT.

In DNA form, the CDR3 reads TGTGCCAGCAGCCCTAGCGGGAAGGGAGAGACCCAGTACTTC. Protein sequence: CASSPSGKGETQYF. The chain employs TRBV5-4 and TRBJ2-5, with TRBD2 matching over 9 bases. Germline CDR1 reads SGHNT; CDR2 reads YYREEE (reference sequence). The V and J ends lost 4 bases and 4 bases, in that order; junction bases with no gene match: 5. CDR3 length: 14 amino acids. Using reference TRBV5-4 and TRBJ2-5 for the parts outside the CDR3, the full variable domain is ETGVTQSPTHLIKTRGQQVTLRCSSQSGHNTVSWYQQALGQGPQFIFQYYREEENGRGNFPPRFSGLQFPNYSSELNVNALELDDSALYLCASSPSGKGETQYFGPGTRLLVL.

The rearrangement links TRBV4-1 to TRBJ2-3; TRBD2 is a possible D gene (5 bases). This CDR3 spans 15 amino acids. CDR1 is MGHRA, CDR2 YSYEKL, per germline. Trimming removed 4 bases from V and 2 bases from J, with 13 bases in between. The CDR3 sequence is CASSRTWGDTDTQYF. As DNA, the CDR3 is TGCGCCAGCAGCCGAACTTGGGGAGACACAGATACGCAGTATTTT.

The CDR3 region has the DNA TGTGCCACCCGGCCTAGGTGGCTACCTGGGGCCAACGTCCTGACTTTC. Amino acids: CATRPRWLPGANVLTF. The chain couples TRBV2 to TRBJ2-6; D unresolved. Trimming cost V 10 bases and J 2 bases, with 18 bases left between them. There are 16 residues in the CDR3. Germline-derived CDR1 and CDR2 are SNHLY and FYNNEI.

This chain uses TRBV12-3 or TRBV12-4 with TRBJ2-1; D not resolved. CDR3 length: 11 residues. Trimming removed 3 bases at V and 9 bases at J, with 6 bases between. For the CDR3, the DNA is TGTGCCAGCAGTTTCGACATTGAGCAGTTCTTC. This gives the protein CASSFDIEQFF.

The J gene is TRBJ2-1, the V gene TRBV9; tentatively, D is TRBD1 (5 bases). The CDR3 extends over 15 amino acids. Germline CDR1 is SGDLS and CDR2 is YYNGEE. V was trimmed by 3 bases and J by 3 bases, leaving 13 bases between them. For the CDR3, the DNA is TGTGCCAGCAGCGCAGGGTCTCCCCTCTACAATGAGCAGTTCTTC. This translates into CASSAGSPLYNEQFF.

This clone was detected only once. The CDR3 DNA reads as TGTGCCAGCACGGAGAAGGGGCGCTCTGGAAACACCATATATTTT. Amino acid sequence: CASTEKGRSGNTIYF. This rearrangement joins TRBV6-6 to TRBJ1-3; a weak D match, TRBD1 (5 bases). CDR1 is MNHNY, CDR2 SVGAGI, per germline (reference sequence). The CDR3 extends over 15 amino acids. The V end was cut by 7 bases, the J end by 0 bases, with 13 bases between.